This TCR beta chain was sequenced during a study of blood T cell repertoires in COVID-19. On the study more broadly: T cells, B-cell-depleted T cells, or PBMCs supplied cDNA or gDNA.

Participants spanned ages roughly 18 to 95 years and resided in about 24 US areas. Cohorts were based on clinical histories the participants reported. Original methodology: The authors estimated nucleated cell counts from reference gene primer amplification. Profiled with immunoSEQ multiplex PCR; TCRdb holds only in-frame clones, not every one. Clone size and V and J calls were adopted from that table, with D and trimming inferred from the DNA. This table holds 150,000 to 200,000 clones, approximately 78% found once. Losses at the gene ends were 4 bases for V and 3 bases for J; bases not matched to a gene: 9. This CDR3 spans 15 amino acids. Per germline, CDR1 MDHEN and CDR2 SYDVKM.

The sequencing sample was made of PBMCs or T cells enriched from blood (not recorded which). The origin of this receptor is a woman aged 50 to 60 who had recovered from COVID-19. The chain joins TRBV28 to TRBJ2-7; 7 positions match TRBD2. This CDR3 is CASSSPPGGLYEQYF. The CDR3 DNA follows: TGTGCCAGCAGTTCCCCCCCGGGAGGTCTCTACGAGCAGTACTTC.